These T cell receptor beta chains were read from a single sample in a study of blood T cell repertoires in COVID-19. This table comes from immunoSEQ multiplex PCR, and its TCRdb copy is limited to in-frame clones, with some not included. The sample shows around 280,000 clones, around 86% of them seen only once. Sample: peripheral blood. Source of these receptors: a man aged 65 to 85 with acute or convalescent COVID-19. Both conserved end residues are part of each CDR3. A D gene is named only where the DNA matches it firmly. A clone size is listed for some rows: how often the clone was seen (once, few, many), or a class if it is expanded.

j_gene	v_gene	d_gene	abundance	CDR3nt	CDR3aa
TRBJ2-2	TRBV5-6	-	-	TGTGCCAGCAGCTTGGGCAAAGGAGGCACCGGGGAGCTGTTTTTT	CASSLGKGGTGELFF
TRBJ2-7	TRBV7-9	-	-	TGTGCCAGCAGCTCCGGGGTTGAGTCCGAGCAGTACTTC	CASSSGVESEQYF
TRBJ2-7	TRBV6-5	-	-	TGTGCCAGCACTCCAGGGCGCTCCTACGAGCAGTACTTC	CASTPGRSYEQYF
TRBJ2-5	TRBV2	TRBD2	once	TGTGCCAGCAGATGGAGTGGAACTAGCGGGACAGAGACCCAGTACTTC	CASRWSGTSGTETQYF
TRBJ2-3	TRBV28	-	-	TGTGCCAGCAGTACCGAGGGCGGCTACACAGATACGCAGTATTTT	CASSTEGGYTDTQYF
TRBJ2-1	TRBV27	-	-	TGTGCCAGCAGTTCTAACAGGGCCAATGAGCAGTTCTTC	CASSSNRANEQFF
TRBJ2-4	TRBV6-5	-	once	TGTGCCAGCAGTTACACGTCACTAGCCAAAAACATTCAGTACTTC	CASSYTSLAKNIQYF
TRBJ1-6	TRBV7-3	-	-	TGTGCCAGCAGTTCAACGGGGGAGGGTCCCTCTAATTCACCCCTCCACTTT	CASSSTGEGPSNSPLHF
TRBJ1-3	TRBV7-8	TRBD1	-	TGTGCCAGCAGCCATCCCGGGACAGGGGGTGGTGGAAACACCATATATTTT	CASSHPGTGGGGNTIYF
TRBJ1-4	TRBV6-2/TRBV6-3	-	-	TGTGCCAGCAGCCCTAGAGGGTTCGGGGGGAATGAAAAACTGTTTTTT	CASSPRGFGGNEKLFF
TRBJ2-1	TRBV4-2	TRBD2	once	TGTGCCAGCAGCCAGGAACCGGGACTAGCCTACAATGAGCAGTTCTTC	CASSQEPGLAYNEQFF
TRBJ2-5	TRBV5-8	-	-	TGTGCCAGCAGCACCCGACGGGATCTGGAGACCCAGTACTTC	CASSTRRDLETQYF
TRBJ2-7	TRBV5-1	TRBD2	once	TGCGCCAGCAGCCGGACTAGCGGGAGGGCTTACGAGCAGTACTTC	CASSRTSGRAYEQYF
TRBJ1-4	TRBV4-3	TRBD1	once	TGCGCCAGCAGCCAGGGCCCCGTACAGGGGACTAATGAAAAACTGTTTTTT	CASSQGPVQGTNEKLFF
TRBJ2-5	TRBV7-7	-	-	TGTGCCAGCAGCTTAGAGCCGTACCAAGAGACCCAGTACTTC	CASSLEPYQETQYF
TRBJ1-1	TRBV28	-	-	TGTGCCAGCAGTACAGGGTGGGTCACTGAAGCTTTCTTT	CASSTGWVTEAFF
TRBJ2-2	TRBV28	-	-	TGTGCCAGCAGACCGGGGGGCGACACCGGGGAGCTGTTTTTT	CASRPGGDTGELFF
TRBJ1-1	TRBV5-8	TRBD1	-	TGTGCCAGCAGCCCGGGACAGGCAGGGAACACTGAAGCTTTCTTT	CASSPGQAGNTEAFF
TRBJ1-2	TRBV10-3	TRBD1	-	TGTGCCATCACGAGACAGGGGCAATTGGACTATGGCTACACCTTC	CAITRQGQLDYGYTF
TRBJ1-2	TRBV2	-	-	TGTGCCAGCAATCGGGCGGAGGGGTATGGCTACACCTTC	CASNRAEGYGYTF
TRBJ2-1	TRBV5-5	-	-	TGTGCCAGCAGCCCGACCCAGGGGATGATGGACTACAATGAGCAGTTCTTC	CASSPTQGMMDYNEQFF
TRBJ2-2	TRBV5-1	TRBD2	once	TGCGCCAGCAGCTTGCCTAGGACTAGAGGTACCGGGGAGCTGTTTTTT	CASSLPRTRGTGELFF
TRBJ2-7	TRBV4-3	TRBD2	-	TGCGCCAGCAGCCAAGAACTAGCGGAGCCCTACGAGCAGTACTTC	CASSQELAEPYEQYF
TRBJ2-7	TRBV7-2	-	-	TGTGCCAGCAGCTTAAGTCAGGGGACCTACGAGCAGTACTTC	CASSLSQGTYEQYF
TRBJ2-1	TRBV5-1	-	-	TGCGCCAGCAGCCTCGGGACCTACAATGAGCAGTTCTTC	CASSLGTYNEQFF
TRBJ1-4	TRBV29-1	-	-	TGCAGCGTTGCTGGGCAGGGTCAGGAAAAACTGTTTTTT	CSVAGQGQEKLFF
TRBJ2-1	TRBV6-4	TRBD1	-	TGTGCCAGCAGTGAGGGACAGTACAATGAGCAGTTCTTC	CASSEGQYNEQFF
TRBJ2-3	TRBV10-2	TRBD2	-	TGCGCCAGTCAGCCGGGGGGTAGCACAGATACGCAGTATTTT	CASQPGGSTDTQYF
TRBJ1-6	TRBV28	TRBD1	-	TGTGCCAGCAGTCGAACCGGGACAGGGGGCGGTTCACCCCTCCACTTT	CASSRTGTGGGSPLHF
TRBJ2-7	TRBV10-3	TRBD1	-	TGTGCCATCCAGACAGGGCCCTCCTACGAGCAGTACTTC	CAIQTGPSYEQYF
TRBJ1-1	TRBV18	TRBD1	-	TGTGCCAGCTCACCCGGACAGGCGAATACTAACACTGAAGCTTTCTTT	CASSPGQANTNTEAFF
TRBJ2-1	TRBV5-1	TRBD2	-	TGCGCCAGCAGCCCTCAGACTAGCGGGGGTGAGCAGTTCTTC	CASSPQTSGGEQFF
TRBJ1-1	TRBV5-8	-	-	TGTGCCAGCAGCTGGGGGGACACTGAAGCTTTCTTT	CASSWGDTEAFF
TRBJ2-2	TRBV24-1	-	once	TGTGCCACCAATTCCGGGACTCAGAACACCGGGGAGCTGTTTTTT	CATNSGTQNTGELFF
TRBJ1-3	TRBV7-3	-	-	TGTGCCAGCAGCTCCGCCCCGGGGAATCCTGGAAACACCATATATTTT	CASSSAPGNPGNTIYF
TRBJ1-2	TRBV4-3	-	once	TGCGCCAGCAGCCAAGAAGCGGGGCTGGGTGTGGGCTACACCTTC	CASSQEAGLGVGYTF
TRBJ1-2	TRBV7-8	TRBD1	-	TGTGCCAGCAGCTTAGCTGGACAGGTTGGCGAAGGCTACACCTTC	CASSLAGQVGEGYTF
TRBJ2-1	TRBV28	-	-	TGTGCCAGCAGTCCCTTTAACAATGAGCAGTTCTTC	CASSPFNNEQFF
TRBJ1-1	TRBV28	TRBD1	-	TGTGCCAGCACTGCCGGGACAGTAAAAGCTTTCTTT	CASTAGTVKAFF
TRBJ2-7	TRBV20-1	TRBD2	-	TGCAGTGCTAGATTCGTAGCGGGGCAGTACTTC	CSARFVAGQYF
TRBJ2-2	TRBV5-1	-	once	TGCGCCAGCGTTCCGGGAGTCACCGGGGAGCTGTTTTTT	CASVPGVTGELFF
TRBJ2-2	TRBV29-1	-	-	TGCAGCGTTCGGCCTCAACGAGGCTCCGGGGAGCTGTTTTTT	CSVRPQRGSGELFF
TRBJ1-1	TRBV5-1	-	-	TGCGCCAGCAGCTGGCGGGCTCAGGGGAGCACTGAAGCTTTCTTT	CASSWRAQGSTEAFF
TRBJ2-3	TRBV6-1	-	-	TGTGCCAGCAGTGAACTAGCGTCCCCAGATACGCAGTATTTT	CASSELASPDTQYF
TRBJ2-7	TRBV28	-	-	TGTGCCAGCAGTTTAACGGTCGAGCAGTACTTC	CASSLTVEQYF
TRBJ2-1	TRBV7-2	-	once	TGTGCCAGCAGCCAAGTTAGCGGTTACAATGAGCAGTTCTTC	CASSQVSGYNEQFF
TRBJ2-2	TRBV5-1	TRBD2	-	TGCGCCAGCAGCCGCGGGGGGTCCTCAGTGAACACCGGGGAGCTGTTTTTT	CASSRGGSSVNTGELFF
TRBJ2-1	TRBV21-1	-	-	TGTGCCAGCAGCAAAGGCGTCTTGAGCTCCTACAATGAGCAGTTCTTC	CASSKGVLSSYNEQFF
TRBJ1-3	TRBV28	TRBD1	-	TGTGCCAGCAGTACCAGGGGGCTTGGAAACACCATATATTTT	CASSTRGLGNTIYF
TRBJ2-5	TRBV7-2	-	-	TGTGCCAGCAGCTTGTATCAGGGGACAGAGACCCAGTACTTC	CASSLYQGTETQYF